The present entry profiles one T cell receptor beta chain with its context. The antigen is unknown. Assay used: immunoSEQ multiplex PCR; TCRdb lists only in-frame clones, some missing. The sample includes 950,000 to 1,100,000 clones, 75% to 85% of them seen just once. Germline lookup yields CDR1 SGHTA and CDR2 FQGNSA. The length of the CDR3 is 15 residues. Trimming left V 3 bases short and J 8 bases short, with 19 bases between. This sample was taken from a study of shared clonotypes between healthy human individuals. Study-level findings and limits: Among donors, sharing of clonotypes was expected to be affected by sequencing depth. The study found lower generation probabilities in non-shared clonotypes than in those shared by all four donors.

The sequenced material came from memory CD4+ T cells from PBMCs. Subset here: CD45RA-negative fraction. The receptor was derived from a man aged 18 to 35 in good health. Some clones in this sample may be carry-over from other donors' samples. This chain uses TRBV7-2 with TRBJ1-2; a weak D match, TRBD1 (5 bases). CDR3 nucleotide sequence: TGTGCCAGCAGCTTCGGACTGACAGCTAGAAGCGGCTACACCTTC. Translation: CASSFGLTARSGYTF.